This T cell receptor beta chain was recovered during a study of shared clonotypes between healthy human individuals. Study-wide background: Three plates were used per donor for CD4 naive, three for CD4 memory, two for CD8 naive and one for CD8 memory.

DNA at 200 ng, around 30,000 T cell genomes, went into sorted-subset replicate PCRs. Clones were sequenced by immunoSEQ multiplex PCR, and TCRdb holds only the in-frame ones, with some missing. The sample lists about 1 million clones, about 75% occurring once. The sequence was collected from a man between 18 and 29 years old in good health. Sequenced: memory CD4+ T cells sorted from blood. Indicated subset: CD45RA-negative fraction.

The CDR3 DNA is TGTGCCAGTAGTATGGAGGAGTACCTAGCGGGAGTTTCCGGCGAGCAGTACTTC. Amino acids: CASSMEEYLAGVSGEQYF. The chain combines TRBV19 with TRBJ2-7; 10 bases agree with TRBD2. Germline V CDR1 and CDR2: LNHDA, SQIVND (reference sequence). The CDR3 length is 18 residues. The ends lost 3 bases at V and 6 bases at J; junction bases unmatched: 17.